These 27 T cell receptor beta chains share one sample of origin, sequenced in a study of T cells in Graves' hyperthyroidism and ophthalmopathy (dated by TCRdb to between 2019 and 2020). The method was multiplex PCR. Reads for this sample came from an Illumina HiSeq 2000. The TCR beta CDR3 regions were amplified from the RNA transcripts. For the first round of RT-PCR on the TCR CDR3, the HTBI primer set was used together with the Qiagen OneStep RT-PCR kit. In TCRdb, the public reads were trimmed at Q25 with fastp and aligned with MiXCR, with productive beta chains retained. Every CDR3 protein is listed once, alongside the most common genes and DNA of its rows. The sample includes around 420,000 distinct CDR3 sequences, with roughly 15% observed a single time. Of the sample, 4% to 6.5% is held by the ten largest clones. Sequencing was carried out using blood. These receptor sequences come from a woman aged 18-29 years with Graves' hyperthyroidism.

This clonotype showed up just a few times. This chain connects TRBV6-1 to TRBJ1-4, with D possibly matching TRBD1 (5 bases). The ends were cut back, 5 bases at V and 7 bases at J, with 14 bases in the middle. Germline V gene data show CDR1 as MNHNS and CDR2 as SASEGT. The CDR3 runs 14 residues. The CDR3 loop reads CASSYSWGGEKLFF. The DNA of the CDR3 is TGTGCCAGCAGTTATTCTTGGGGGGGTGAAAAACTGTTTTTT.

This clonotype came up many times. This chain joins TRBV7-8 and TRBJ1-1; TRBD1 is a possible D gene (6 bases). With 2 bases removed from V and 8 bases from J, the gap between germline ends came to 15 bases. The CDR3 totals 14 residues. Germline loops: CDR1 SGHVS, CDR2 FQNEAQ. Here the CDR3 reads CASSLRLGGAEAFF. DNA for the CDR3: TGTGCCAGCAGCTTAAGACTGGGGGGCGCCGAAGCTTTCTTT.

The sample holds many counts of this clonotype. CDR3 region: CASSRGNQPQHF. The CDR3 DNA reads TGTGCCAGCAGCCGTGGCAATCAGCCCCAGCATTTT. The J gene is TRBJ1-5, the V gene TRBV7-8; D unclear. The CDR3 runs to 12 residues. Trimming removed 5 bases from V and 2 bases from J, with 4 bases in between. CDR1 SGHVS and CDR2 FQNEAQ come from the germline V gene.

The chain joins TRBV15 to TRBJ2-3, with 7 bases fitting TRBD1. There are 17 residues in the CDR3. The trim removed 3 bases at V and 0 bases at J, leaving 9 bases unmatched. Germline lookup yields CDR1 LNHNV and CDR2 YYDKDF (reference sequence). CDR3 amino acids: CATSSPDRSTSTDTQYF. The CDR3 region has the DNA TGTGCCACCAGCAGCCCGGACAGGAGCACTAGCACAGATACGCAGTATTTT.

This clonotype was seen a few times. CDR3 residues: CASRKAGGDTGELFF. The DNA for the CDR3 is TGTGCCAGTAGGAAAGCGGGAGGGGACACCGGGGAGCTGTTTTTT. The V and J genes are TRBV19 and TRBJ2-2; 10 nucleotides agree with TRBD2. The CDR3 length is 15 residues. Germline CDR1 and CDR2: LNHDA and SQIVND (reference sequence). V gave up 6 bases and J gave up 3 bases; unmatched junction bases: 4.

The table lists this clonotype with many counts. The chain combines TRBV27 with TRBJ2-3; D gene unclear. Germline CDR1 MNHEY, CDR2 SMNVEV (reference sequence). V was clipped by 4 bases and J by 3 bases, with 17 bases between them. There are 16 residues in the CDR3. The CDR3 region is CASSSLTSWPTDTQYF. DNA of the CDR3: TGTGCCAGCAGTTCCTTGACATCCTGGCCTACAGATACGCAGTATTTT.

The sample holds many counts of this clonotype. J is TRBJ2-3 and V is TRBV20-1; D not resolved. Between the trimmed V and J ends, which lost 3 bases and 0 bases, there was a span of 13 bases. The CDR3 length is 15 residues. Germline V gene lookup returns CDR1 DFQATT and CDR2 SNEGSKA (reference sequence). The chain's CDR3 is CSASGWRGSTDTQYF. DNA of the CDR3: TGCAGTGCTAGCGGTTGGCGAGGTAGCACAGATACGCAGTATTTT.

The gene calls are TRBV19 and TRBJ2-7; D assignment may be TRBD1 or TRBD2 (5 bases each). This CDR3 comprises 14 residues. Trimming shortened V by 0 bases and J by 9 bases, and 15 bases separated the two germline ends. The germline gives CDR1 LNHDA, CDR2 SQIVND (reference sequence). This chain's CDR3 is CASSIDRGATRQYF. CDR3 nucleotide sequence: TGTGCCAGTAGTATAGATCGGGGCGCTACGAGGCAGTACTTC.

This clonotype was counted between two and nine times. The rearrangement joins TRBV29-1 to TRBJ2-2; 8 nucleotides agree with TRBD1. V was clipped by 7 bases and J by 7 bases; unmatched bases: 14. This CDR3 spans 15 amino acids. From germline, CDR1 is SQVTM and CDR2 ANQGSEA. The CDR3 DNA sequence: TGCAGCGCCGTCCCCGTGCAGGGGGCGGGCGGGGAGCTGTTTTTT. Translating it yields CSAVPVQGAGGELFF.

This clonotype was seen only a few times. The CDR3 sequence is CASSILTNEKLFF. The CDR3 nucleotides are TGTGCCAGCAGCATACTTACTAATGAAAAACTGTTTTTT. The chain carries TRBV5-6 and TRBJ1-4; no definite D call. This CDR3 is built from 13 residues. CDR1 is SGHDT and CDR2 is YYEEEE in the germline V gene. V lost 4 bases and J lost 2, with 6 bases in between.

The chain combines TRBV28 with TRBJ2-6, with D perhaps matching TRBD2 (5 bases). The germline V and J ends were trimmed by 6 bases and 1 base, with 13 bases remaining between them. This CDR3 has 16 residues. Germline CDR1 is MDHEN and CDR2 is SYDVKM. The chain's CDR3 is CASRAGGLSGANVLTF. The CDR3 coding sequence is TGTGCCAGCAGGGCGGGTGGTTTATCTGGGGCCAACGTCCTGACTTTC.

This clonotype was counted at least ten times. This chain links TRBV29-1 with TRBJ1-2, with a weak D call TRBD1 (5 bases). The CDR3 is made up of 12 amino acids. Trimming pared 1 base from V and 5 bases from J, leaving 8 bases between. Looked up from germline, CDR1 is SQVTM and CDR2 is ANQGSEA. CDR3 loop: CSVEGTPYGYTF. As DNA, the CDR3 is TGCAGCGTTGAAGGGACACCGTATGGCTACACCTTC.

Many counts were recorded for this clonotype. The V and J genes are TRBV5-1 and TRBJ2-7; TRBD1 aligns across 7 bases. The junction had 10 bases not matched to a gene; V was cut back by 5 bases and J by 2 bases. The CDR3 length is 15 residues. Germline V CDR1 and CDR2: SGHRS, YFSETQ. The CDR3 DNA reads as TGCGCCAGCAGTCAGACACCGACAGGGACCTACGAGCAGTACTTC. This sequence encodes CASSQTPTGTYEQYF.

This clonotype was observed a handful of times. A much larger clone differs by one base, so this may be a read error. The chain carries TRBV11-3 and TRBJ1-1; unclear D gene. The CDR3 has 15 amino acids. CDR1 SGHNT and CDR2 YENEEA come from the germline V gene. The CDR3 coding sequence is TGTACCAGCAGCCCCCCGGGCGGGGTGATCACTGAAGCTTTCTTT. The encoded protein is CTSSPPGGVITEAFF.

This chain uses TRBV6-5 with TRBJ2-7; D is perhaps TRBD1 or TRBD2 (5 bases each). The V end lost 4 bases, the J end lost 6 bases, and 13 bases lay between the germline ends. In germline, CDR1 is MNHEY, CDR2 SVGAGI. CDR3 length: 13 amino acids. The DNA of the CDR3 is TGTGCCAGCAGTTCCCCGGTTGGGGGCGAGCAGTACTTC. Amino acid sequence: CASSSPVGGEQYF.

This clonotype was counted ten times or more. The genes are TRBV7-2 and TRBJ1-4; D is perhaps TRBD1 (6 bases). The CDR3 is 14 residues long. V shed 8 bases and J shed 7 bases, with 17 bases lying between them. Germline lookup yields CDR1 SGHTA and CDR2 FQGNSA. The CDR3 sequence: CASGTTGGGEKLFF. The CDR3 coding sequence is TGTGCCAGCGGTACGACAGGAGGTGGTGAAAAACTGTTTTTT.

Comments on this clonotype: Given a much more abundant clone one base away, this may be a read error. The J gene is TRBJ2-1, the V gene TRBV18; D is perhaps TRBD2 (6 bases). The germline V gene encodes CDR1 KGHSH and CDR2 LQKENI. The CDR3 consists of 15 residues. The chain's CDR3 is CASSPGRRTYNEQSF. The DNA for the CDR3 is TGTGCCAGCTCACCAGGGAGGCGAACCTACAATGAGCAGTCCTTC.

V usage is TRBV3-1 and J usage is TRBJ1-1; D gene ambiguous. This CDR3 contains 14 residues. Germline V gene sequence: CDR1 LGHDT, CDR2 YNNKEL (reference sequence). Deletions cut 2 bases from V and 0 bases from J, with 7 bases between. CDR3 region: CASSQNTLNTEAFF. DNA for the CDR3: TGTGCCAGCAGCCAAAACACACTGAACACTGAAGCTTTCTTT.

The CDR3 loop reads CASMGPRGGSGNEQFF. CDR3 nucleotide sequence: TGTGCCAGCATGGGTCCGCGGGGGGGGTCTGGGAATGAGCAGTTCTTC. This chain joins TRBV7-8 and TRBJ2-1; 9 bases fit TRBD2. Per germline, CDR1 SGHVS and CDR2 FQNEAQ. Germline trimming cut 7 bases from V and 7 bases from J; bases unmatched to any gene: 14. This CDR3 has 16 amino acids.

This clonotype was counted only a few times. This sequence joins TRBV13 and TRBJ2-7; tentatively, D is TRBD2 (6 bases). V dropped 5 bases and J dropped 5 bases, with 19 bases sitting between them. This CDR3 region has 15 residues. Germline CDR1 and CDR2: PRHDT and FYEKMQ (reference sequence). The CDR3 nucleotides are TGTGCCAGCAGCCCTCGGACTAACGGGAGCCACGAGCAGTACTTC. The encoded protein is CASSPRTNGSHEQYF.

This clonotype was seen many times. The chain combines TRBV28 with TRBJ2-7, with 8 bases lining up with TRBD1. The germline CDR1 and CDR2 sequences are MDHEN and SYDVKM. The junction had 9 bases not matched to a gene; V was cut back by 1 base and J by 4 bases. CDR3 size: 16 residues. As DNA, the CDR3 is TGTGCCAGCAGTTTATACCCCCGGGACAGGCTTTACGAGCAGTACTTC. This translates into CASSLYPRDRLYEQYF.

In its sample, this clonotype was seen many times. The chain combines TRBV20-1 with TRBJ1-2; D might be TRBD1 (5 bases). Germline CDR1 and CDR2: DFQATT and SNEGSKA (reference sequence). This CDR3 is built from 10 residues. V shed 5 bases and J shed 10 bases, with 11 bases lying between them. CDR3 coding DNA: TGCAGTGCTGCGGGGGGGTACTACACCTTC. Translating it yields CSAAGGYYTF.

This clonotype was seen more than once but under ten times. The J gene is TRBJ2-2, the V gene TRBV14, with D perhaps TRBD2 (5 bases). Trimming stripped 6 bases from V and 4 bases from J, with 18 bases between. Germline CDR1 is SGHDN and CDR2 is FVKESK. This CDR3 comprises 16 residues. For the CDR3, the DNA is TGTGCCAGCAGTCTAACGTTCGAGCGGCCCACCGGGGAGCTGTTTTTT. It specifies CASSLTFERPTGELFF.

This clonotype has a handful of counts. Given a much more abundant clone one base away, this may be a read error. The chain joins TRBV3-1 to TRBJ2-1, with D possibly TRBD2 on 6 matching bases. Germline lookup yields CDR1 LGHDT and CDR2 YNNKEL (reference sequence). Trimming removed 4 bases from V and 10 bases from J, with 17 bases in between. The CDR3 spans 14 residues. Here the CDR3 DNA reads TGTGCCAGCAGCCCCCTGGGACTTATCGACGAGCAGTTCTTC. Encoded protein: CASSPLGLIDEQFF.

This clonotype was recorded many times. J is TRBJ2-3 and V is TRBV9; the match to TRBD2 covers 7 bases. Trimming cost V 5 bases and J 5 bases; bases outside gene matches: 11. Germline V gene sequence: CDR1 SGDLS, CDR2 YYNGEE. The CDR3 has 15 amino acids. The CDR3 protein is CASSDEGGQGDTQYF. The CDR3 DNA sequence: TGTGCCAGCAGTGACGAGGGAGGGCAGGGAGATACGCAGTATTTT.

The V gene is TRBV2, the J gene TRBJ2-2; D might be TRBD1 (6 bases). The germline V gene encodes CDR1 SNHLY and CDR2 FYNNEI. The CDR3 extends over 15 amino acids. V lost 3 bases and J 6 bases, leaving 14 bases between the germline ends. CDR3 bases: TGTGCCAGCAGTGACACACAGGGAAGGGCCGGGGAGCTGTTTTTT. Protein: CASSDTQGRAGELFF.

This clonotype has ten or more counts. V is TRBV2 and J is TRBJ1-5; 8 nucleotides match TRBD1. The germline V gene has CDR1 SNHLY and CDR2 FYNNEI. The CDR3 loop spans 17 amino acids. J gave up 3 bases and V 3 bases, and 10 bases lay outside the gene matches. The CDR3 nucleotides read TGTGCCAGCAGTGAGGTTGTAGGGACAGGCCTCAATCAGCCCCAGCATTTT. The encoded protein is CASSEVVGTGLNQPQHF.